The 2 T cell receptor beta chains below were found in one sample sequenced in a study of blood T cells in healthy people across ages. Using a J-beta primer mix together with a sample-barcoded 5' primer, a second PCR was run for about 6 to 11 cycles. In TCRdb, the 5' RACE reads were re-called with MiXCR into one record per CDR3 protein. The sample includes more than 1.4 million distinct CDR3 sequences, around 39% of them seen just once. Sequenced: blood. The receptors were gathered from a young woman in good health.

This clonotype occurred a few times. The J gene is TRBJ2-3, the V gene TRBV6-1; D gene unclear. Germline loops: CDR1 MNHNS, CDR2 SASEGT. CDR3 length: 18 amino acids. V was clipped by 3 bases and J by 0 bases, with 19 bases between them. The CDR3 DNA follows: TGTGCCAGCAGTGACCGGGTCCTACTTCTGACTAGCACAGATACGCAGTATTTT. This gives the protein CASSDRVLLLTSTDTQYF.

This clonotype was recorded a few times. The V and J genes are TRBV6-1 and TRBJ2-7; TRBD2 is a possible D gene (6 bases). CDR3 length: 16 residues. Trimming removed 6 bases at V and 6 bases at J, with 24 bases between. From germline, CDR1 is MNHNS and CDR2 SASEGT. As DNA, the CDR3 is TGTGCCAGCAGACTAGCCCCCGGGACTCAGGGTCGCGAGCAGTACTTC. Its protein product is CASRLAPGTQGREQYF.